This T cell receptor (beta chain) was captured in a study of shared clonotypes between healthy human individuals. Germline trimming cut 2 bases from V and 1 base from J; bases unmatched to any gene: 3. CDR3 length equals 16 residues. The germline CDR1 and CDR2 sequences are SGHTA and FQGTGA. Pooled CD45RO+ cells and CCR7-negative CD45RA+ TemRA cells made up CD8 memory. Per the study methods: Quality scores were absent from the junction-only immunoSEQ sequences, so filtering differed. Here immunoSEQ multiplex PCR was the method, and the copy in TCRdb shows in-frame clones only, minus some. For V, J and clone size, that table is used; D and trimming come from the DNA. The sample records a few hundred thousand clones, 80% to 90% being singletons.

The origin of this receptor is a man aged 18 to 35 in good health. The material sequenced was memory CD8+ T cells sorted from blood. The subset here: CD45RO+ cells pooled with CCR7-negative TemRA cells. V usage is TRBV7-3 and J usage is TRBJ2-2; 8 nucleotides align to TRBD2. This CDR3 is CASSLAGGLNTGELFF. Here the CDR3 DNA reads TGTGCCAGCAGCTTAGCGGGGGGCTTGAACACCGGGGAGCTGTTTTTT.